The 18 T cell receptor beta chains presented below share a single source sample, sequenced in a study of blood T cell repertoires in COVID-19. Sequenced by immunoSEQ multiplex PCR; TCRdb stores in-frame clones only, minus some. The sample lists around 200,000 clones, about nine tenths occurring once. Sample: PBMCs or T cells enriched from blood (not recorded which). All receptors come from a woman aged 50 to 65 in a cohort exposed to, infected with or recovered from COVID-19 (not recorded which).

The rearrangement links TRBV28 to TRBJ1-5; 7 bases are shared with TRBD1. The trim removed 5 bases at V and 3 bases at J, leaving 4 bases unmatched. The CDR3 length is 14 residues. Germline V lookup: CDR1 MDHEN, CDR2 SYDVKM. This CDR3 is CASSLGQYNQPQHF. CDR3 bases: TGTGCCAGCAGTCTGGGACAGTACAATCAGCCCCAGCATTTT.

CDR3 DNA: TGCGCCAGCAGCCGGACTAGCGGGGGGGAATACAATGAGCAGTTCTTC. Amino acid sequence: CASSRTSGGEYNEQFF. V and J are TRBV4-3 and TRBJ2-1; 15 bases map to TRBD2. Germline V gives CDR1 LGHNA, CDR2 YSLEER. The CDR3 consists of 16 residues. The V and J ends lost 4 bases and 4 bases, in that order; junction bases with no gene match: 2.

The chain couples TRBV7-2 to TRBJ2-5; D unresolved. Germline V gene data show CDR1 as SGHTA and CDR2 as FQGNSA. V gave up 3 bases and J gave up 5 bases, with 7 bases separating them. The CDR3 sequence is 12 residues long. In DNA, the CDR3 is TGTGCCAGCAGCTTCCAACACGAGACCCAGTACTTC. This codes for CASSFQHETQYF.

This clone was recorded only once. The chain combines TRBV5-4 with TRBJ1-2, with D unclear. This CDR3 has 14 amino acids. From germline, CDR1 is SGHNT and CDR2 YYREEE (reference sequence). Trimming shortened V by 4 bases and J by 4 bases, and 14 bases separated the two germline ends. The CDR3 loop reads CASSPTHSRYGYTF. The CDR3 region has the DNA TGTGCCAGCAGCCCGACACACAGTCGCTATGGCTACACCTTC.

The chain links TRBV4-2 to TRBJ2-5, with 14 bases that match TRBD2. V shed 4 bases, J shed 5 bases, and the junction held 6 bases outside the gene matches. Germline CDR1 LGHNA, CDR2 YNFKEQ. The CDR3 has 16 residues. The CDR3 DNA follows: TGTGCCAGCAGCCCTCTGACTAGCGGGGGGGTGGAGACCCAGTACTTC. Translation: CASSPLTSGGVETQYF.

V gene TRBV4-2 combines with J gene TRBJ2-7, with 10 bases lining up with TRBD2. Trimming at V came to 0 bases and at J to 3 bases, leaving 8 bases not matched to a gene. CDR1 LGHNA and CDR2 YNFKEQ come from the germline V gene. CDR3 length: 17 amino acids. In DNA, the CDR3 is TGTGCCAGCAGCCAAGATCGGGGTAGCGGGGGGTACTACGAGCAGTACTTC. Its protein is CASSQDRGSGGYYEQYF.

This chain links TRBV5-1 with TRBJ1-1; 9 bases match TRBD1. V trimming: 4 bases; J trimming: 4 bases; junction bases outside the gene matches: 5. Germline assignment: CDR1 SGHRS and CDR2 YFSETQ. The CDR3 covers 14 residues. CDR3 in amino acids: CASSPQGAGTEAFF. CDR3 bases: TGCGCCAGCAGCCCACAGGGGGCGGGCACTGAAGCTTTCTTT.

The rearrangement uses TRBV11-2 and TRBJ1-2; TRBD1 is a possible D gene (5 bases). Per germline, CDR1 SGHAT and CDR2 FQNNGV. There are 13 residues in the CDR3. V shed 0 bases and J shed 7 bases, with 9 bases lying between them. In DNA, the CDR3 is TGTGCCAGCAGCTTAGAAGGGGTTCGTGGCTACACCTTC. Translation gives CASSLEGVRGYTF.

This clone showed up just a few times. This chain links TRBV3-1 (or the pseudogene TRBV3-2) with TRBJ1-2, with 8 positions matching TRBD1. CDR3 length: 13 amino acids. The germline V gene encodes CDR1 LGHDT and CDR2 YNNKEL (reference sequence). The V segment lost 4 bases and the J segment 7 bases; nucleotides outside the gene matches: 5. The CDR3, as DNA: TGTGCCAGCAGCCCAGGGACAGGAGGTGGCTACACCTTC. Protein: CASSPGTGGGYTF.

The chain carries TRBV3-1 (or the pseudogene TRBV3-2) and TRBJ2-2, with D hard to call. There are 14 residues in the CDR3. The germline gives CDR1 LGHDT, CDR2 YNNKEL (reference sequence). Trimming removed 4 bases at V and 5 bases at J, with 11 bases between. The CDR3 DNA sequence: TGTGCCAGCAGCCTTCTACCCGGGACCGGGGAGCTGTTTTTT. Its protein product is CASSLLPGTGELFF.

The chain recombines TRBV4-1 with TRBJ1-5; the D is unclear. Germline V CDR1 and CDR2: MGHRA, YSYEKL. The V end lost 0 bases, the J end lost 4 bases, and 7 bases lay between the germline ends. This CDR3 has 14 amino acids. The CDR3 region has the DNA TGCGCCAGCAGCCAAGAGTCGGGGAATCAGCCCCAGCATTTT. Translating gives CASSQESGNQPQHF.

The table lists this clone with a few counts. The CDR3 DNA reads as TGTGCCAGCAGCAGAGATACAGGGGTAATGGCAGATACGCAGTATTTT. Its protein is CASSRDTGVMADTQYF. The chain has TRBV9 and TRBJ2-3; TRBD1 agrees at 7 bases. Germline loops: CDR1 SGDLS, CDR2 YYNGEE. Trimming took 4 bases from V and 4 from J; bases not matched to a gene: 12. The CDR3 has 16 amino acids.

The V call is TRBV11-3, the J call TRBJ2-5, with 11 nucleotides matching TRBD2. CDR1 is SGHNT, CDR2 YENEEA, per germline. Losses at the gene ends were 1 base for V and 9 bases for J; bases not matched to a gene: 1. This CDR3 is built from 13 residues. The CDR3 DNA sequence: TGTGCCAGCAGCTTAGGGACTAGCGGGCCCCAGTACTTC. Its translation: CASSLGTSGPQYF.

This sequence joins TRBV5-6 and TRBJ2-1; 9 bases agree with TRBD1. The V and J ends lost 3 bases and 16 bases, in that order; junction bases with no gene match: 11. The CDR3 contains 13 residues. From germline, CDR1 is SGHDT and CDR2 YYEEEE. As DNA, the CDR3 is TGTGCCAGCAGCTCGCATCGGACAGGGGAGTCATTCTTC. Protein sequence: CASSSHRTGESFF.

V and J are TRBV5-1 and TRBJ1-1; tentatively, D is TRBD1 (6 bases). Germline assignment: CDR1 SGHRS and CDR2 YFSETQ. The CDR3 length is 16 residues. Trimming stripped 1 base from V and 2 bases from J, with 15 bases between. The CDR3 spells CASSLLGQAINTEAFF. CDR3 bases: TGCGCCAGCAGCTTGCTGGGACAAGCGATTAACACTGAAGCTTTCTTT. Full variable domain (missing parts from reference TRBV5-1 and TRBJ1-1): KAGVTQTPRYLIKTRGQQVTLSCSPISGHRSVSWYQQTPGQGLQFLFEYFSETQRNKGNFPGRFSGRQFSNSRSEMNVSTLELGDSALYLCASSLLGQAINTEAFFGQGTRLTVV.

This rearrangement joins TRBV7-6 to TRBJ1-5; a weak D match, TRBD1 (5 bases). With 6 bases removed from V and 1 base from J, the gap between germline ends came to 7 bases. CDR1 and CDR2 (germline): SGHVS, FNYEAQ. The CDR3 is 13 amino acids. In DNA form, the CDR3 reads TGTGCCAGCAGTTGGGGCAGCAATCAGCCCCAGCATTTT. Translation: CASSWGSNQPQHF.

V gene TRBV7-2 combines with J gene TRBJ1-1, with TRBD1 matching over 7 bases. Germline CDR1 is SGHTA and CDR2 is FQGNSA. CDR3 size: 14 residues. V lost 6 bases, J lost 7 bases, and 11 bases stayed unmatched. Here the CDR3 DNA reads TGTGCCAGCAGTCAACAGGGGAGTCGGGATGAAGCTTTCTTT. This sequence encodes CASSQQGSRDEAFF.

The chain carries TRBV19 and TRBJ1-5; a possible D gene is TRBD1 (6 bases). The germline gives CDR1 LNHDA, CDR2 SQIVND (reference sequence). Trimming took 5 bases from V and 3 from J, leaving 8 bases between them. The CDR3 length is 13 residues. Here the CDR3 DNA reads TGTGCCAGTAGTTTGGGACACAATCAGCCCCAGCATTTT. Amino acid sequence: CASSLGHNQPQHF.